This T cell receptor (beta chain) is from a study of shared clonotypes between healthy human individuals. Study findings and constraints: Generation probabilities were higher for clonotypes shared across all four sorted-subset donors than for unshared ones.

To note about this clone: Its antigen is not known. Different DNA sequences within this sample yield the same CDR3.

The CD4+ fraction was divided into a CD45RA+ naive subset and a CD45RA-negative memory subset. Every subset had its genomic DNA shared out evenly among several immunoSEQ plates. Only in-frame clones appear in the TCRdb table, and some are missing; sequencing was by immunoSEQ multiplex PCR. The table lists approximately 980,000 clones, 76% of them singletons. The CDR3 runs to 14 residues. CDR1 and CDR2 from the germline V gene are MNHNS and SASEGT. The V end was cut by 5 bases, the J end by 0 bases, with 10 bases between. The chain carries TRBV6-1 and TRBJ1-1; D is unresolved. This receptor was identified in a man aged 18 to 29 in good health. Sequencing was done on a sample of memory CD4+ T cells sorted from blood. The subset: CD45RA-negative fraction. The DNA of the CDR3 is TGTGCCAGCAGTCTGGGGATCATGAACACTGAAGCTTTCTTT. Translating it yields CASSLGIMNTEAFF.